Sequencing of this T cell receptor (beta chain) was carried out in a study of Graves' ophthalmopathy and Graves' hyperthyroidism (dated by TCRdb to between 2018 and 2020). Context from the whole study: Peripheral blood was collected at initial diagnosis, prior to any treatment. Following sample collection, hyperthyroidism patients were given methimazole at a starting dose of 30 mg daily, and ophthalmopathy patients were given high-dose intravenous methylprednisolone. TCR beta repertoire signatures were used to distinguish Graves' ophthalmopathy from Graves' hyperthyroidism and to predict progression to ophthalmopathy. T-cell repertoires of thyroid tissue and blood were compared in 5 or 6 hyperthyroidism patients. To explore V-J signatures distinguishing ophthalmopathy from hyperthyroidism, a discovery set of some 100 patients (roughly 44 ophthalmopathy, over 55 stable hyperthyroidism) was enrolled. An independent validation cohort was composed of 18 hyperthyroidism patients and around 16 patients who later progressed from hyperthyroidism to ophthalmopathy. In total, some 140 blood samples were TCR-sequenced: approximately 42 ophthalmopathy, 80 or so hyperthyroidism and some 17 hyperthyroidism-to-ophthalmopathy patients.

TCR beta CDR3 regions were amplified from RNA transcripts for repertoire sequencing. The first round was an RT-PCR using HTBI primers with the Qiagen OneStep RT-PCR kit, and this first round was followed by a second-round multiplex PCR, then size selection and purification. Libraries were sequenced paired-end with 100 bp reads on an Illumina HiSeq2000. The authors' analysis ran thus. SOAPnuke was used to process the reads, removing any read that contained adapters or uncalled bases, had a mean Phred below 15, or lacked an exact match to the constant primer or identifier. High-quality paired reads were merged with COPE v1.2.5. Unique nucleotide sequences were defined as clonotypes and aligned to IMGT TRB V, D and J references using MiTCR v1.1. The analysis was limited to V-J combinations with a frequency above 0.0001, which together covered 99.2% of repertoires. For each V-J combination, a TCR clonal expansion and chaos score was defined as the ratio of F50 clonal expansion to chaos observed in the TCRdist matrix. Welch's t-statistics and random forest were used to reduce features to approximately 13 V-J combinations, which were fed into a naive Bayes classifier. The Morisita-Horn index was used to measure how similar the thyroid and blood repertoires were. TCRdb trimmed public reads at Q25 via fastp, called clones via MiXCR and kept in-frame beta chains. Here each entry gathers all rows of one CDR3 protein and keeps the most common genes and DNA. None of the V and J calls come from the authors' own analysis; TCRdb made them. The sample table shows about 740,000 distinct CDR3 sequences, and roughly 41% are seen once. Of the sample, 44% falls within the top ten clones.

Note on this clonotype: It has no known antigen specificity. A read error may be the cause here, since a much bigger clone is one base away.

Patients with ophthalmopathy had moderately to severely active disease, with a Clinical Activity Score of 3 or more, a NOSPECS grade of 4 or more, and a disease duration of less than 3 months. Patients were excluded if they had other autoimmune diseases, uncontrolled infections, pregnancy or lactation. Diagnosis was based on clinical symptoms, serum thyroxine, TRAb, thyroid ultrasound and orbital computed tomography. Ficoll-Paque density gradient centrifugation was used to isolate PBMCs from about 10 ml of fresh peripheral blood. Total RNA was extracted using Trizol reagent, and RNA quality was checked on an Agilent 2100 Bioanalyzer. CDR1 and CDR2 were assigned from the germline V gene as SGHVS and FQNEAQ. The CDR3 starts with the cysteine, ends with the phenylalanine, and has 13 residues. The CDR3 DNA has 39 bases and is translated from base 1. Points the paper makes about the study in general: In cross-validation, the 13-signature model distinguished ophthalmopathy from stable hyperthyroidism with 85% to 90% sensitivity and 81% to 83% specificity, and in the test set the corresponding values were roughly 78% and 74%. Sample size was not statistically predetermined, and group allocation was not concealed from the investigators. Most expanded thyroid clonotypes with frequency above 0.001 were also detected in blood, suggesting blood repertoires may reflect the thyroid immune response. In validation, the model predicted ophthalmopathy progression with about 71% sensitivity and less than 80% specificity; fewer than 15 predicted patients were CT-confirmed with GO in a median of about 6.2 months.

The sequence was collected from an adult man with Graves' ophthalmopathy. The rearrangement combines TRBV7-8 with TRBJ1-1; TRBD1 could be the D gene, as 5 bases match. The specimen was peripheral blood. The nucleotide sequence is given as TGTGCCAGCAGCATAGACAGTAACACTGAAGCTCTCTTT. The translation is CASSIDSNTEALF.